The 11 T cell receptor beta chains given below trace back to one sample, sequenced in a study of CD8 T cells in ankylosing spondylitis. TCRdb re-called the 5' RACE reads with MiXCR, one entry per CDR3 protein. The sample has 300,000 to 400,000 distinct CDR3 sequences; roughly 14% are singletons. The sequenced material came from blood, either unsorted or a sorted T cell fraction (not recorded which). The receptor source for this set is a male donor with ankylosing spondylitis or in good health (not recorded which).

The chain uses TRBV20-1 and TRBJ2-2, with a tentative D call TRBD2 (6 bases). Deletions cut 3 bases from V and 7 bases from J, with 12 bases between. The CDR3 sequence is 13 residues long. Germline CDR1 and CDR2: DFQATT and SNEGSKA (reference sequence). CDR3 bases: TGCAGTGCTAGGGGAGGATCTGTCGGGGAGCTGTTTTTT. Its translation: CSARGGSVGELFF.

The chain combines TRBV6-1 with TRBJ2-6, with D possibly TRBD1 on 6 matching bases. The CDR3 spans 17 residues. In germline, CDR1 is MNHNS, CDR2 SASEGT. The germline V and J ends were trimmed by 7 bases and 0 bases, with 16 bases remaining between them. The CDR3 here is CASTMGQGNSGANVLTF. The DNA for the CDR3 is TGTGCCAGCACTATGGGGCAGGGGAACTCTGGGGCCAACGTCCTGACTTTC.

The chain couples TRBV12-3 or TRBV12-4 to TRBJ1-1, with D unclear. This CDR3 is built from 14 residues. V lost 3 bases, J lost 2 bases, and 10 bases lay in between. The CDR3 DNA is TGTGCCAGCAGTTTTCGGTTACTTAACACTGAAGCTTTCTTT. Residues: CASSFRLLNTEAFF.

This clonotype was seen repeatedly, ten times or more. The chain recombines TRBV12-3 or TRBV12-4 with TRBJ2-5, with 11 positions matching TRBD2. V lost 4 bases and J lost 3; bases outside the gene matches: 4. This CDR3 region has 15 residues. Here the CDR3 reads CASSWGGLAEETQYF. The CDR3 bases are TGTGCCAGCAGTTGGGGGGGACTAGCGGAAGAGACCCAGTACTTC.

The rearrangement links TRBV5-8 to TRBJ1-3; D not resolved. This CDR3 is 14 amino acids long. Germline CDR1 is SGHTS and CDR2 is YDEGEE. V lost 6 bases to trimming and J lost 3 bases, with 13 bases between them. CDR3 loop: CASTIRSRGNTIYF. The CDR3 DNA follows: TGTGCCAGCACCATCCGATCTCGTGGAAACACCATATATTTT.

The V and J genes are TRBV5-1 and TRBJ1-1; D is ambiguous. The CDR3 consists of 13 residues. The germline V gene has CDR1 SGHRS and CDR2 YFSETQ. Trimming cost V 3 bases and J 1 base, with 7 bases left between them. CDR3 DNA sequence: TGCGCCAGCAGCTACACAGCGAACACTGAAGCTTTCTTT. This gives the protein CASSYTANTEAFF.

V is TRBV3-1 and J is TRBJ1-1; no reliable D call. V lost 0 bases to trimming and J lost 3 bases, with 8 bases between them. Germline V lookup: CDR1 LGHDT, CDR2 YNNKEL (reference sequence). The CDR3 loop spans 14 amino acids. CDR3 coding DNA: TGTGCCAGCAGCCAAGAGAGTGGGGACACTGAAGCTTTCTTT. Its translation: CASSQESGDTEAFF.

The chain is built from TRBV6-1 and TRBJ2-2, with TRBD1 as a possible D gene (7 bases). Trimming took off 5 bases at V and 6 bases at J, with 16 bases between the two ends. This CDR3 has 15 residues. Germline V lookup: CDR1 MNHNS, CDR2 SASEGT. CDR3 in DNA: TGTGCCAGCAGTCCCGGGGGAACAGGGGCCGGGGAGCTGTTTTTT. Amino acid sequence: CASSPGGTGAGELFF.

The gene calls are TRBV9 and TRBJ1-3; D uncertain. The V end was cut by 2 bases, the J end by 0 bases, with 6 bases between. The CDR3 length is 14 residues. Germline values: CDR1 SGDLS, CDR2 YYNGEE. The CDR3 DNA sequence: TGTGCCAGCAGCGTCACAATCTCTGGAAACACCATATATTTT. Its translation is CASSVTISGNTIYF. The variable domain in full, completed from reference TRBV9 and TRBJ1-3, reads DSGVTQTPKHLITATGQRVTLRCSPRSGDLSVYWYQQSLDQGLQFLIQYYNGEERAKGNILERFSAQQFPDLHSELNLSSLELGDSALYFCASSVTISGNTIYFGEGSWLTVV.

The chain has TRBV16 and TRBJ1-1; 9 bases line up with TRBD1. The germline V gene encodes CDR1 KGHSY and CDR2 FQNENV. The CDR3 has 14 amino acids. V shed 4 bases, J shed 6 bases, and the junction held 6 bases outside the gene matches. The CDR3 loop is CASSLGTGIAEAFF. DNA for the CDR3: TGTGCCAGCAGCCTTGGGACAGGGATCGCTGAAGCTTTCTTT.

This clonotype was observed a few times. V gene TRBV20-1 combines with J gene TRBJ2-7; 7 nucleotides agree with TRBD1. The CDR3 is 12 amino acids. Germline loops: CDR1 DFQATT, CDR2 SNEGSKA (reference sequence). V dropped 8 bases and J dropped 3; count of bases not matched to a gene: 7. The CDR3 DNA reads TGCAGTAGCAGGGGGAAGGGCTACGAGCAGTACTTC. Residues: CSSRGKGYEQYF.